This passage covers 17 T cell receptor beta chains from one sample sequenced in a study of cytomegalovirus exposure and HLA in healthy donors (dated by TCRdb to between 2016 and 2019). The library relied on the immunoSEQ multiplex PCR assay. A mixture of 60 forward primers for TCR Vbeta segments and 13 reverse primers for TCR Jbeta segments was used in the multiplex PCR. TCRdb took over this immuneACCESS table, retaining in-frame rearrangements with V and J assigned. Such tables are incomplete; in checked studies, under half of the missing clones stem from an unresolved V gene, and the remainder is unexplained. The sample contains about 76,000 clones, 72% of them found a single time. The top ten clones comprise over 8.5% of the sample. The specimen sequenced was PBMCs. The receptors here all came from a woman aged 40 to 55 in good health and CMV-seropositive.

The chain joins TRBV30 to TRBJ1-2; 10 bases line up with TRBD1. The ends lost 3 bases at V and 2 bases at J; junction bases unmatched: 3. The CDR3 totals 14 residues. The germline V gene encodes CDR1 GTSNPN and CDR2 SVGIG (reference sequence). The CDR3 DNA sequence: TGTGCCTGGAGAAGACAGGGGGCCAACTATGGCTACACCTTC. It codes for CAWRRQGANYGYTF.

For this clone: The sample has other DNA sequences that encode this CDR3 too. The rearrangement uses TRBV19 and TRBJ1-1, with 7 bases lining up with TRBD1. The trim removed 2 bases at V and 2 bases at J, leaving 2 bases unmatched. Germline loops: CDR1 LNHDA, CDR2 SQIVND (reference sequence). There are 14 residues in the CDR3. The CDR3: CASSIQGGNTEAFF. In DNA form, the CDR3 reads TGTGCCAGTAGTATACAAGGGGGCAACACTGAAGCTTTCTTT.

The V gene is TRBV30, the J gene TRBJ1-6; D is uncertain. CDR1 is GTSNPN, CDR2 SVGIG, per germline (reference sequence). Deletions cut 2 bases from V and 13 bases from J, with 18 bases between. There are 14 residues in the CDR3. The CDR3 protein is CAWSTVIVIAPLHF. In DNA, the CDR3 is TGTGCCTGGAGTACTGTGATCGTGATCGCGCCCCTCCACTTT.

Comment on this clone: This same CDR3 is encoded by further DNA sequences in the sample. Here the CDR3 reads CASSPRQGNQPQHF. In DNA, the CDR3 is TGTGCCAGTAGTCCTCGACAGGGCAATCAGCCCCAGCATTTT. This rearrangement joins TRBV27 to TRBJ1-5; perhaps TRBD1 as D (6 bases). V lost 9 bases and J 2 bases, leaving 14 bases between the germline ends. The CDR3 extends over 14 amino acids. Germline CDR1 MNHEY, CDR2 SMNVEV (reference sequence).

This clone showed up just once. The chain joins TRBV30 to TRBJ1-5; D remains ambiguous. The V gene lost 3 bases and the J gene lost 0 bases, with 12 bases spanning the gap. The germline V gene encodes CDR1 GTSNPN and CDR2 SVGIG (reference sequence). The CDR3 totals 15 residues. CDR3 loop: CAWSPFSTSNQPQHF. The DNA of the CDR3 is TGTGCCTGGAGCCCATTTAGTACTAGCAATCAGCCCCAGCATTTT.

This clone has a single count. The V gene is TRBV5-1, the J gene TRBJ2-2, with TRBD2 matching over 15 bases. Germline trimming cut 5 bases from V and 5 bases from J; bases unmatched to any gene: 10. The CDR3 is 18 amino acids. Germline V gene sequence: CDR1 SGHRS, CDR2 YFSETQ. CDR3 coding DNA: TGCGCCAGCAGGCGGGGACTAGCGGGAGGAGGATCGACCGGGGAGCTGTTTTTT. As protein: CASRRGLAGGGSTGELFF.

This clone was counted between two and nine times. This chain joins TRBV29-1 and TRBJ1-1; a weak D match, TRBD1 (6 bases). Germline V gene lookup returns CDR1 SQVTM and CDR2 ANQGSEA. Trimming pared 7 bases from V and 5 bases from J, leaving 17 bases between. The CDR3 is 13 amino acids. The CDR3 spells CSAGAGARTEAFF. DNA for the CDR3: TGCAGCGCCGGGGCAGGGGCAAGGACTGAAGCTTTCTTT.

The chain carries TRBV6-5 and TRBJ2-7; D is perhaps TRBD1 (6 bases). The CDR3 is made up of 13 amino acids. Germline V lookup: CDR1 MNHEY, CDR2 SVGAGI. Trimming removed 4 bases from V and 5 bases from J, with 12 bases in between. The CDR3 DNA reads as TGTGCCAGCAGTTCCCGACAGGACCACGAGCAGTACTTC. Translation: CASSSRQDHEQYF.

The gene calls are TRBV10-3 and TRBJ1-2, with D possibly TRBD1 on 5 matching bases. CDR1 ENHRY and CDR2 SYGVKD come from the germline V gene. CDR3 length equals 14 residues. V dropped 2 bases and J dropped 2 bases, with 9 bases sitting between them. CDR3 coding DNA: TGTGCCATCAGTGAGACAGACAGAAACTATGGCTACACCTTC. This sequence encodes CAISETDRNYGYTF.

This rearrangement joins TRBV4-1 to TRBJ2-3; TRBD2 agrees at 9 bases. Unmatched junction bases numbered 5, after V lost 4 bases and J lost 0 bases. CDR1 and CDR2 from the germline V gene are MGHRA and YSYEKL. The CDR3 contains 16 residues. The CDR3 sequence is CASSLRLAASTDTQYF. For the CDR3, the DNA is TGCGCCAGCAGCCTAAGACTAGCGGCTAGCACAGATACGCAGTATTTT.

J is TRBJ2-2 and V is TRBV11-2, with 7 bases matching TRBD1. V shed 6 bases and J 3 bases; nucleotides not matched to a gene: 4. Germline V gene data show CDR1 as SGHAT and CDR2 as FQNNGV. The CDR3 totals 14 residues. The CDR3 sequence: CASRITGDTGELFF. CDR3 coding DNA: TGTGCCAGCAGGATAACAGGGGACACCGGGGAGCTGTTTTTT.

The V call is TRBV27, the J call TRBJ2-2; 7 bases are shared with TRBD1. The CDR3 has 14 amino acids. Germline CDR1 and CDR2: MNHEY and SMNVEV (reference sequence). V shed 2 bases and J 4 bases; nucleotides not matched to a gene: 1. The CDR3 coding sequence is TGTGCCAGCAGTTTAGGGACAGTCACCGGGGAGCTGTTTTTT. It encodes CASSLGTVTGELFF.

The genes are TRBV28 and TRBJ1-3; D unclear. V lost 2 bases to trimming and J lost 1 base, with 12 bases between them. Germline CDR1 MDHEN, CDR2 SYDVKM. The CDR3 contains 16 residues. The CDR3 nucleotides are TGTGCCAGCAGTTTACTCCACATTACGTCTGGAAACACCATATATTTT. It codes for CASSLLHITSGNTIYF.

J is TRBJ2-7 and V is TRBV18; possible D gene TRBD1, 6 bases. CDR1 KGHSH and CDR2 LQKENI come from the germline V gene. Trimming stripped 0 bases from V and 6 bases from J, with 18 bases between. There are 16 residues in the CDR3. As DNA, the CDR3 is TGTGCCAGCTCACCACCCTTTCAGGGGTCGTCGCCCGAGCAGTACTTC. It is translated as CASSPPFQGSSPEQYF.

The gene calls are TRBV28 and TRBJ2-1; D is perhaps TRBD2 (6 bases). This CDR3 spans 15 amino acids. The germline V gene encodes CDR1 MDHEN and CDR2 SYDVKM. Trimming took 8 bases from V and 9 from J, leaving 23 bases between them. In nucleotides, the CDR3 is TGTGCCAGCGGTACCGCCTCCTCAGGGAGGCGTGAGCAGTTCTTC. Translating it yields CASGTASSGRREQFF.

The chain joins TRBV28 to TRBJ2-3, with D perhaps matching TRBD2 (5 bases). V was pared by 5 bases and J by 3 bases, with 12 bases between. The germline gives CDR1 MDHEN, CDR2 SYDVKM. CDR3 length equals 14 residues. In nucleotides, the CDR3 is TGTGCCAGCAGTAGCCCCCAGCGGACAGATACGCAGTATTTT. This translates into CASSSPQRTDTQYF. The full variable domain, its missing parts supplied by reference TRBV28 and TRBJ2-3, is DVKVTQSSRYLVKRTGEKVFLECVQDMDHENMFWYRQDPGLGLRLIYFSYDVKMKEKGDIPEGYSVSREKKERFSLILESASTNQTSMYLCASSSPQRTDTQYFGPGTRLTVL.

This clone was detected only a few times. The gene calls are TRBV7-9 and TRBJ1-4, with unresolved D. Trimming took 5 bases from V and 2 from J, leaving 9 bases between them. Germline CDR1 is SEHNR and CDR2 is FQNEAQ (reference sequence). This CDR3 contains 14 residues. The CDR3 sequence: CASSPGLTNEKLFF. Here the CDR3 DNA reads TGTGCCAGCAGCCCCGGGTTGACTAATGAAAAACTGTTTTTT. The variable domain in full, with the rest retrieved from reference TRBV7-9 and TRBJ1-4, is DTGVSQNPRHKITKRGQNVTFRCDPISEHNRLYWYRQTLGQGPEFLTYFQNEAQLEKSRLLSDRFSAERPKGSFSTLEIQRTEQGDSAMYLCASSPGLTNEKLFFGSGTQLSVL.